One sample yielded the 7 T cell receptor beta chains listed below, sequenced in a study of blood T cell repertoires in COVID-19. The repertoire was sequenced with immunoSEQ multiplex PCR; TCRdb's copy has only in-frame clones and lacks some. The sample has about 240,000 clones, roughly 80% seen once; the top ten hold 3.4%. The specimen sequenced was peripheral blood. These TCRs come from a woman between 18 and 29 years old with acute or convalescent COVID-19.

In this sample, this clone turned up once. The chain couples TRBV7-3 to TRBJ2-1; 14 nucleotides agree with TRBD2. The CDR3 loop spans 21 amino acids. The V gene's germline CDR1 is SGHTA and CDR2 FQGTGA. V dropped 3 bases and J dropped 5; count of bases not matched to a gene: 18. The CDR3 nucleotides read TGTGCCAGCAGCTTCAAACGGACAGGGACGGGACTAGCGGGAGCAAACAATGAGCAGTTCTTC. It encodes CASSFKRTGTGLAGANNEQFF.

V is TRBV7-9 and J is TRBJ2-2, with D tentatively TRBD1 (6 bases). The CDR3 length is 15 residues. The ends were cut back, 5 bases at V and 6 bases at J, with 16 bases in the middle. Germline V gene sequence: CDR1 SEHNR, CDR2 FQNEAQ (reference sequence). Here the CDR3 reads CASSLDRLGAGELFF. The CDR3 DNA is TGTGCCAGCAGCCTCGACAGGCTTGGGGCCGGGGAGCTGTTTTTT.

The V gene is TRBV5-5, the J gene TRBJ2-7; 7 nucleotides agree with TRBD1. After removal of 4 bases from V and 5 bases from J, the junction contained 15 bases not matched to a gene. The CDR3 length is 16 residues. The germline gives CDR1 SGHKS, CDR2 YYEKEE (reference sequence). The CDR3 DNA follows: TGTGCCAGCAGCCGAAGACAAGAGACAGGGACGGACGAGCAGTACTTC. It codes for CASSRRQETGTDEQYF.

This chain connects TRBV9 to TRBJ1-3, with D unresolved. Germline CDR1 and CDR2: SGDLS and YYNGEE. The CDR3 extends over 16 amino acids. V was shortened by 3 bases and J by 0 bases, with 13 bases between the two germline ends. The CDR3 DNA reads as TGTGCCAGCAGCGCGGGAGGAGCAAGCTCTGGAAACACCATATATTTT. Translated, it gives CASSAGGASSGNTIYF.

The J gene is TRBJ2-7, the V gene TRBV9, with 8 bases matching TRBD1. The CDR3 extends over 16 amino acids. The germline gives CDR1 SGDLS, CDR2 YYNGEE. J lost 1 base, V lost 1 base, and 7 bases had no gene match. CDR3 loop: CASSVSDGTGSYEQYF. DNA for the CDR3: TGTGCCAGCAGCGTAAGTGATGGGACAGGATCCTACGAGCAGTACTTC.

The rearrangement uses TRBV5-1 and TRBJ2-1; D is uncertain. CDR3 size: 15 residues. The V end was cut by 2 bases, the J end by 0 bases, with 9 bases between. CDR1 is SGHRS, CDR2 YFSETQ, per germline. CDR3 region: CASSFAVSSYNEQFF. As DNA, the CDR3 is TGCGCCAGCAGCTTTGCCGTGAGCTCCTACAATGAGCAGTTCTTC. The full variable domain, in which reference TRBV5-1 and TRBJ2-1 provide the parts outside the CDR3, is KAGVTQTPRYLIKTRGQQVTLSCSPISGHRSVSWYQQTPGQGLQFLFEYFSETQRNKGNFPGRFSGRQFSNSRSEMNVSTLELGDSALYLCASSFAVSSYNEQFFGPGTRLTVL.

This chain's CDR3 is CASSIEEVAGAVEQYF. The CDR3 bases are TGTGCCAGTAGTATAGAGGAAGTAGCGGGAGCGGTCGAGCAGTACTTC. V and J are TRBV19 and TRBJ2-7; TRBD2 matches at 9 bases. The ends lost 0 bases at V and 6 bases at J; junction bases unmatched: 9. The CDR3 contains 16 residues. The V gene's germline CDR1 is LNHDA and CDR2 SQIVND (reference sequence).